Below are 4 T cell receptor beta chains sequenced from a single sample in a study of T-cell reconstitution after alpha-beta-depleted transplantation in children (TCRdb year 2016). The library was made by PCR. The listed sequencing device is Illumina HiSeq 2500. TCR libraries were prepared with molecular barcoding, using unique molecular identifiers to normalize TCRbeta repertoire quantification. The public reads were reanalyzed by TCRdb: fastp trimming at Q25, MiXCR alignment, in-frame beta chains only. Each CDR3 protein gets just one entry, which takes the most common genes and DNA from the rows behind it. The sample profile shows about 580,000 distinct CDR3 sequences; 23% of them were found once. Approximately 14% of the sample is taken by the ten largest. This sample's treatment or condition label indicates: allogeneic hematopoietic cell transplantation with graft depleted of TCRalphabeta T cells and CD19 B cells.

The input for sequencing was PBMCs, mostly from graft donor cells, taken 360 days after TCRalphabeta/CD19-depleted stem cell transplant. These receptors were taken from a boy under three years old who had a stem cell transplant for acute myeloid leukemia, so the T cells may come from the graft donor.

This clonotype occurred once. The chain carries TRBV6-5 and TRBJ2-7; 7 bases are shared with TRBD1. The CDR3 sequence is 15 residues long. V shed 0 bases and J 2 bases; nucleotides not matched to a gene: 4. Germline V CDR1 and CDR2: MNHEY, SVGAGI. The CDR3 region is CASSYSYRGPYEQYF. In nucleotides, the CDR3 is TGTGCCAGCAGTTACTCGTACAGGGGCCCCTACGAGCAGTACTTC.

V usage is TRBV5-1 and J usage is TRBJ2-1; 11 bases match TRBD2. After removal of 8 bases from V and 13 bases from J, the junction contained 5 bases not matched to a gene. The CDR3 length is 11 residues. CDR1 and CDR2 from the germline V gene are SGHRS and YFSETQ. The CDR3 region is CASSSGGAQFF. The CDR3 DNA reads TGCGCCAGTAGTAGCGGGGGGGCCCAGTTCTTC.

This clonotype was recorded a few times. V gene TRBV6-2 or TRBV6-3 combines with J gene TRBJ2-1, with D perhaps TRBD2 (6 bases). The length of the CDR3 is 17 residues. V was pared by 6 bases and J by 2 bases, with 20 bases between. Germline CDR1 MNHEY, CDR2 SVGEGT. The CDR3 loop reads CASSSRGSTVAYNEQFF. DNA for the CDR3: TGTGCCAGCAGCTCCCGGGGGAGTACGGTAGCCTACAATGAGCAGTTCTTC.

This clonotype was observed at least ten times. The rearrangement joins TRBV7-9 to TRBJ2-7; D is perhaps TRBD2 (5 bases). The CDR3 has 13 amino acids. Germline V gene sequence: CDR1 SEHNR, CDR2 FQNEAQ (reference sequence). The V gene lost 4 bases and the J gene lost 6 bases, with 13 bases spanning the gap. The chain's CDR3 is CASSSGLPGEQYV. The DNA of the CDR3 is TGTGCCAGCAGCTCTGGACTCCCCGGCGAGCAGTACGTC.